This TCR beta chain was recorded in a study of blood T cell repertoires in COVID-19 (TCRdb year 2020). Regarding the complete study: Samples from collaborators originated in the United States, Italy and Spain and spanned both the acute and convalescent phases of COVID-19. The prospective study material was composed of cDNA or gDNA derived from T cells, B-cell-depleted T cells, or PBMCs. Subjects who had been exposed to COVID-19, were actively infected with it, or had recovered from it provided the deeply sampled blood TCRbeta repertoires that made up the dataset. A freely available public database, intended as a resource for researchers studying the immune response to SARS-CoV-2, is where the repertoires were released. The samples were drawn from the first 160 participants of the ongoing ImmuneRACE study and from 1,200 or so subjects provided by 6 global collaborators. Nearly every sample came with metadata listing a de-identified subject ID, COVID-19 status, age in years and sex. Where available, HLA class I and class II types were taken from metadata supplied by the sample provider and were not determined by assay-based typing. Results and caveats for the whole study, not just this receptor: How much clinical and demographic metadata was included differed by source and by participant, and the metadata was provided uncurated.

Collaborating institutions collected whole blood in K2EDTA tubes following their own protocols. For TCRbeta analysis, collaborator samples were shipped as frozen whole blood, as isolated PBMCs, or as DNA extracted from either sample type. V is cut by 4 bases and J by 0 bases, and the space between the germline ends is 15 bases. The CDR3 contains 16 residues, cysteine and phenylalanine counted. Of the read, only the CDR3 DNA is kept; its 48 bases are in frame from base 1. In the germline V gene (reference sequence), CDR1 corresponds to LGHDT and CDR2 to YNNKEL. Notes on this clone: Its antigen is unknown. Base quality data are lacking; no much larger clone is found one base away.

TCRbeta CDR3 regions were amplified from genomic DNA using the immunoSEQ Assay, a bias-controlled multiplex PCR. From the authors' description of their analysis: Within the assay, amplification of reference gene primers was used to estimate how many nucleated cells each sample contained. Sequence reads were collapsed and filtered to measure the absolute abundance of every unique TCRbeta CDR3 rearrangement. For each sample, productive Simpson clonality was calculated by taking the square root of Simpson's diversity index across productive rearrangements. Not all clones reach the TCRdb copy of this immuneACCESS table, which keeps in-frame sequences only. Checked studies attribute under half of the gap to unresolved V genes and leave the rest unexplained. The DNA gave D and trimming, while V, J and clone size come from that table. This sample has about 300,000 clones in its table, and approximately 82% of those were observed once. Approximately 1.1% of the sample is in the top ten clones.

This clonotype was obtained from a woman in her forties or fifties with acute or convalescent COVID-19. The V gene is TRBV3-1 (or the pseudogene TRBV3-2) and the J gene is TRBJ1-1, and the D gene may be TRBD1, 6 bases matching. The sample was peripheral blood. The DNA sequence is as follows: TGTGCCAGCAGCCCGTGGGGGCTACTAATGAACACTGAAGCTTTCTTT. This gives the protein CASSPWGLLMNTEAFF.